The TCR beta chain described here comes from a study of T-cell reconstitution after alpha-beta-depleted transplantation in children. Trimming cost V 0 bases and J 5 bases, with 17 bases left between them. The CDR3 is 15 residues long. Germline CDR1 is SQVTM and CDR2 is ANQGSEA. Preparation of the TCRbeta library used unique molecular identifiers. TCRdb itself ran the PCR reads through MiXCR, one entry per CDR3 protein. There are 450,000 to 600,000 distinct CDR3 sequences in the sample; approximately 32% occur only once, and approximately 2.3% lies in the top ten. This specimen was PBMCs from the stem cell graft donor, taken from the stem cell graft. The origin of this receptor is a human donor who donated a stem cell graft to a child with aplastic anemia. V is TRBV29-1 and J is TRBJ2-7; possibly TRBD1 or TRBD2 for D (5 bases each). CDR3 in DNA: TGCAGCGTTGAAGATCGGGGCAGCCCCGGGGACGAGCAGTACTTC. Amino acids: CSVEDRGSPGDEQYF.